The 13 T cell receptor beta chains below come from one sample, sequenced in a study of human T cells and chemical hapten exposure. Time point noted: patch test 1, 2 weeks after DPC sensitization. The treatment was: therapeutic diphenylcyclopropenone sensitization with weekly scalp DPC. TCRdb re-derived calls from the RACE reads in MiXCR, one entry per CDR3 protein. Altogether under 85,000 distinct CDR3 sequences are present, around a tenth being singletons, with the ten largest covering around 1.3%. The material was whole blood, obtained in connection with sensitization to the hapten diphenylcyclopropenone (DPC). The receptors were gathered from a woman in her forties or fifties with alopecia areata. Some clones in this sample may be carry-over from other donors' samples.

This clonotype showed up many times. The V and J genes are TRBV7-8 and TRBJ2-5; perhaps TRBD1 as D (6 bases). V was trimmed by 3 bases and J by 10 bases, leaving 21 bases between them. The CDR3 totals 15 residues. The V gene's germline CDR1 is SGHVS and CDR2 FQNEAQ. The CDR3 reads CASSFWTEPGLGQYF. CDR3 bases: TGTGCCAGCAGCTTCTGGACAGAGCCAGGGTTAGGCCAGTACTTC. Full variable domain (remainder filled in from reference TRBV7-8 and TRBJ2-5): GAGVSQSPRYKVAKRGQDVALRCDPISGHVSLFWYQQALGQGPEFLTYFQNEAQLDKSGLPSDRFFAERPEGSVSTLKIQRTQQEDSAVYLCASSFWTEPGLGQYFGPGTRLLVL.

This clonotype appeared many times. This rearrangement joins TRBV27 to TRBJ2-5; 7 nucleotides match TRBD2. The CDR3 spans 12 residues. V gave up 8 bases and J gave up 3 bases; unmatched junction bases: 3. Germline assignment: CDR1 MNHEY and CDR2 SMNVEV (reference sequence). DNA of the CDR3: TGTGCCAGCCGTCGGGGGGAAGAGACCCAGTACTTC. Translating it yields CASRRGEETQYF.

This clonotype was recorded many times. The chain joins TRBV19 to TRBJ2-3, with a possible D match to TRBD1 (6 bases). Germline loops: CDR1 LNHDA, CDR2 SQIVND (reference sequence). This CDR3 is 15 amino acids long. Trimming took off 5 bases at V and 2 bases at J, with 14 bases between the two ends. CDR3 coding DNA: TGTGCCAGTAGTGCAGGACCAGGGGCCACAGATACGCAGTATTTT. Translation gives CASSAGPGATDTQYF.

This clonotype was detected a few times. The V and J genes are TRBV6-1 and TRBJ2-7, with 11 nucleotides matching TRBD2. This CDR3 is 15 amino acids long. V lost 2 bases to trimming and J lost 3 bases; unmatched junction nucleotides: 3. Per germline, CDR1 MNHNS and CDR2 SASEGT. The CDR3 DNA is TGTGCCAGCAGTGAAAGGGGACTAGCGGACTACGAGCAGTACTTC. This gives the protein CASSERGLADYEQYF.

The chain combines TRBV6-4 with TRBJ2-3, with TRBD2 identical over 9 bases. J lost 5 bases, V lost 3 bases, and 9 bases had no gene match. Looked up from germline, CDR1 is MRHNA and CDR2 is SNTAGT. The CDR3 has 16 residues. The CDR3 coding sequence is TGTGCCAGCAGTGAAGGGATAGCGGGAGTTAAAGATACGCAGTATTTT. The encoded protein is CASSEGIAGVKDTQYF.

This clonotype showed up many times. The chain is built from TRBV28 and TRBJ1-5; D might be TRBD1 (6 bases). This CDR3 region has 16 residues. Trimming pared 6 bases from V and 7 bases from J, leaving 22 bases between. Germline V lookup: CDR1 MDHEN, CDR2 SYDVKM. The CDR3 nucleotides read TGTGCCAGCAGATTTCAAACTACAGGGTCGGGCCAGCCCCAGCATTTT. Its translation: CASRFQTTGSGQPQHF.

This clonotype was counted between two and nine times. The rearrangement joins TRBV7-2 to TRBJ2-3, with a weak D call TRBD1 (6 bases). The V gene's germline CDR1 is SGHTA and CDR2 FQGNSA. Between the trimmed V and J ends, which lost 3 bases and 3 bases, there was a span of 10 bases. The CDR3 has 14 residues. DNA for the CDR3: TGTGCCAGCAGCTTGGGGGCAGGGACAGATACGCAGTATTTT. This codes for CASSLGAGTDTQYF.

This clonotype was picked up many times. DNA of the CDR3: TGCGCCAGCAGCCTCGAGGGGAATTCACCCCTCCACTTT. Protein sequence: CASSLEGNSPLHF. V usage is TRBV5-1 and J usage is TRBJ1-6; D may be TRBD1 (5 bases). V dropped 4 bases and J dropped 7 bases, with 9 bases sitting between them. The germline V gene encodes CDR1 SGHRS and CDR2 YFSETQ. This CDR3 contains 13 residues.

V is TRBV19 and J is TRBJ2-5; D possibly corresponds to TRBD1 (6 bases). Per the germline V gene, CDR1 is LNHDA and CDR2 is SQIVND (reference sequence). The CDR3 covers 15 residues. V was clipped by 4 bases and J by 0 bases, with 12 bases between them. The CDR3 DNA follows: TGTGCCAGTAGTAATAGAGACAGGTACCAAGAGACCCAGTACTTC. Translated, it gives CASSNRDRYQETQYF. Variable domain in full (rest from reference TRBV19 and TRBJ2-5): DGGITQSPKYLFRKEGQNVTLSCEQNLNHDAMYWYRQDPGQGLRLIYYSQIVNDFQKGDIAEGYSVSREKKESFPLTVTSAQKNPTAFYLCASSNRDRYQETQYFGPGTRLLVL.

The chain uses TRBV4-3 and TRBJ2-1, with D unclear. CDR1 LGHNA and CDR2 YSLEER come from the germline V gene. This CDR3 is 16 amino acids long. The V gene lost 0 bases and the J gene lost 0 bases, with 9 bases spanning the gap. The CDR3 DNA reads TGCGCCAGCAGCCAAGAGGCTTCTGTCTCCTACAATGAGCAGTTCTTC. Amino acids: CASSQEASVSYNEQFF.

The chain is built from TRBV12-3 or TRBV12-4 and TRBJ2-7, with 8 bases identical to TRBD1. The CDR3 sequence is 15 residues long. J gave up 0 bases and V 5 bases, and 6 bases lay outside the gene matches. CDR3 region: CASSPRQGSSYEQYF. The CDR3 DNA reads TGTGCCAGCAGTCCGCGACAGGGGAGCTCCTACGAGCAGTACTTC.

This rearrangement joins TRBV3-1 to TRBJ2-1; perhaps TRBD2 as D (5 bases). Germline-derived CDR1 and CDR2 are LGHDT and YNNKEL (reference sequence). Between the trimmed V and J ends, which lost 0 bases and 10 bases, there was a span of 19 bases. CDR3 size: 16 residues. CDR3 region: CASSQEPTAGFAEQFF. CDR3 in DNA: TGTGCCAGCAGCCAAGAACCCACCGCGGGTTTCGCCGAGCAGTTCTTC.

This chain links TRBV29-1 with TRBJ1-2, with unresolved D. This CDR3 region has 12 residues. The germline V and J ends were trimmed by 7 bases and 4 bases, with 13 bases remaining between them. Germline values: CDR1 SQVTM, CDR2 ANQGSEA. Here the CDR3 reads CSAQPYTYGYTF. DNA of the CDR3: TGCAGCGCCCAACCATACACCTATGGCTACACCTTC.